What follows is one T cell receptor (beta chain) and its context. Recruitment covered about two dozen US areas and drew participants whose ages spanned about 18 to 90 years. Produced via immunoSEQ multiplex PCR; TCRdb's table is partial and in-frame only. The sample contains about 440,000 clones, roughly 87% of which appear only once. The record originates from a study of blood T cell repertoires in COVID-19. The overall study: Samples of COVID-19 (acute and convalescent) were obtained from the United States, Italy and Spain.

Sequencing used PBMCs or T cells enriched from blood (not recorded which). This clonotype was obtained from a young man who had recovered from COVID-19.

In DNA, the CDR3 is TGTGCCAGCGGACACCCGGGACAGTCTAACTATGGCTACACCTTC. Translated, it gives CASGHPGQSNYGYTF. This chain uses TRBV7-2 with TRBJ1-2; 7 positions agree with TRBD1. The CDR3 has 15 residues. V shed 8 bases, J shed 0 bases, and the junction held 9 bases outside the gene matches. Germline CDR1 and CDR2: SGHTA and FQGNSA.